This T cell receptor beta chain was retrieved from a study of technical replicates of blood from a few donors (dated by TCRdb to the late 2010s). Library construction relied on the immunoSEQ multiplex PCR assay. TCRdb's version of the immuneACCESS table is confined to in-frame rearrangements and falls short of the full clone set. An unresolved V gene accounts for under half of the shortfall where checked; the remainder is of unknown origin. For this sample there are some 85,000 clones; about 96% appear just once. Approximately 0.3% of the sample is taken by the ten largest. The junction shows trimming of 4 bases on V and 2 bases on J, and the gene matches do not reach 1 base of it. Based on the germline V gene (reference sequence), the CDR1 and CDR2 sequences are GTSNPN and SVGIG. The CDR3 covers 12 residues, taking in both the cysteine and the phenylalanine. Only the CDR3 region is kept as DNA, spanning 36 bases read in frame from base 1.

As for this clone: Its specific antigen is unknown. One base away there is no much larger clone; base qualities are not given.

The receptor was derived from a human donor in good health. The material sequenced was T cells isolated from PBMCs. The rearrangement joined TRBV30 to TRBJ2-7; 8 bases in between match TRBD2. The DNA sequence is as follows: TGTGCCTGGAAGCGGGGGACCTACGAGCAGTACTTC. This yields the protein CAWKRGTYEQYF. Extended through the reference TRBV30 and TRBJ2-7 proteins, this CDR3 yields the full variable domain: SQTIHQWPATLVQPVGSPLSLECTVEGTSNPNLYWYRQAAGRGLQLLFYSVGIGQISSEVPQNLSASRPQDRQFILSSKKLLLSDSGFYLCAWKRGTYEQYFGPGTRLTVT.